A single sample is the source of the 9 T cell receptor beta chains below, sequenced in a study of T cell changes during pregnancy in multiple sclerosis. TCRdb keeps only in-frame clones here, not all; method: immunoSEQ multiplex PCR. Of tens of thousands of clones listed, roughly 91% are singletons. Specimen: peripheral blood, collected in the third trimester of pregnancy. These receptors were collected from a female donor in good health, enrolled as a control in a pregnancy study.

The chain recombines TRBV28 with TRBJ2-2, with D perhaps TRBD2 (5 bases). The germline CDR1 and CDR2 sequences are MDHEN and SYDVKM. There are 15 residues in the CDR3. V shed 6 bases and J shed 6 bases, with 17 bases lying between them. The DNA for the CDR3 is TGTGCCAGCAGCTCTCCGGACTCAACTTCCGGGGAGCTGTTTTTT. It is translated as CASSSPDSTSGELFF.

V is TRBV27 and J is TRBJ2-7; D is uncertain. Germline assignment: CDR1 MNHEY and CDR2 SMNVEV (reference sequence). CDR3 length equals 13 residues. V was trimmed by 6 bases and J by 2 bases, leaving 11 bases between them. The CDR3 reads CASSQTMTYEQYF. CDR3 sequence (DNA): TGTGCCAGCAGCCAAACTATGACCTACGAGCAGTACTTC.

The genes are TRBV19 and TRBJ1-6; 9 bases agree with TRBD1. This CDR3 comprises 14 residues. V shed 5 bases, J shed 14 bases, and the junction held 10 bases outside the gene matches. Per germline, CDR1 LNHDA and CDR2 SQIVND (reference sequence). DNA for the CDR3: TGTGCCAGTAGTCCCGGACAGGGGACAACAGCCCTCCACTTT. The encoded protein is CASSPGQGTTALHF.

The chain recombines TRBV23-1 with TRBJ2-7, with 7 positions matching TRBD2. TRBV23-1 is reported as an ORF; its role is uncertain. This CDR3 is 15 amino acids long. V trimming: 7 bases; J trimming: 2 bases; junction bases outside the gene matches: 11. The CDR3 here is CASTPSGGVTYEQYF. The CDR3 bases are TGCGCCAGCACCCCGAGTGGGGGGGTCACCTACGAGCAGTACTTC.

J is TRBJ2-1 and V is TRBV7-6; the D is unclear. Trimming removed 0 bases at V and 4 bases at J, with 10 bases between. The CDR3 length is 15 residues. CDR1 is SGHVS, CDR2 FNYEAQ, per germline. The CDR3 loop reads CASSLAPTLYNEQFF. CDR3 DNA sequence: TGTGCCAGCAGCTTAGCCCCGACTTTATACAATGAGCAGTTCTTC.

In DNA, the CDR3 is TGTGCCAGCAGTAGGGGGCGAAATGAGCAGTTCTTC. It translates to CASSRGRNEQFF. V usage is TRBV6-5 and J usage is TRBJ2-1, with 7 nucleotides matching TRBD1. CDR1 is MNHEY and CDR2 is SVGAGI in the germline V gene. Unmatched junction bases numbered 2, after V lost 5 bases and J lost 7 bases. The CDR3 totals 12 residues.

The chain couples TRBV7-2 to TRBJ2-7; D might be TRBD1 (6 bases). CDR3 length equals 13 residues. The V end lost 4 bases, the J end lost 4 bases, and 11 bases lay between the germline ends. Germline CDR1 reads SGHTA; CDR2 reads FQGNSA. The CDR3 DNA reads TGTGCCAGCAGCTCTGGACAGTCGTACGAGCAGTACTTC. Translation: CASSSGQSYEQYF.

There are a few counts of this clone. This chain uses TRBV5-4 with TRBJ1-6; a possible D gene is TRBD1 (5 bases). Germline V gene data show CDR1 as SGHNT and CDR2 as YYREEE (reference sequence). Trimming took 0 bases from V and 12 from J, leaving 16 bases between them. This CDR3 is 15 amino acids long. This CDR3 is CASSLGGQGNIPLHF. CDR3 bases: TGTGCCAGCAGCTTGGGTGGGCAGGGTAACATACCCCTCCACTTT.

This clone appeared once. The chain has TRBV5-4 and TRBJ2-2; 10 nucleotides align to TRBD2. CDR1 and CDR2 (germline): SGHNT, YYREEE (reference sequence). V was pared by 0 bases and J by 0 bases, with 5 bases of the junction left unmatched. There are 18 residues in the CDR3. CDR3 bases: TGTGCCAGCAGCTTGGACGGGACTAGCGCATCGAACACCGGGGAGCTGTTTTTT. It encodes CASSLDGTSASNTGELFF.